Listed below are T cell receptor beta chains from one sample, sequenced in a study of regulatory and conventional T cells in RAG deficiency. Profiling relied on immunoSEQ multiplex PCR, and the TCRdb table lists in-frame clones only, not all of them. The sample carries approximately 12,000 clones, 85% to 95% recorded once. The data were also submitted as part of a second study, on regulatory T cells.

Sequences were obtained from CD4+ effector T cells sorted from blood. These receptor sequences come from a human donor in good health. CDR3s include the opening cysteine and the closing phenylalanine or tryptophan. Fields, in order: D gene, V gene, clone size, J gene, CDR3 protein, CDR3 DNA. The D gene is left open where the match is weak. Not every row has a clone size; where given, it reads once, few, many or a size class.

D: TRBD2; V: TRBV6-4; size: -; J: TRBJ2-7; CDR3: CASSDPLTSGETYEQYF; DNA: TGTGCCAGCAGTGACCCTCTAACTAGCGGGGAAACCTACGAGCAGTACTTC
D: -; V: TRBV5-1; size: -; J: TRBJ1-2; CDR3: CASSLVSTRSYGYTF; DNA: TGCGCCAGCAGCTTGGTGTCGACAAGGTCCTATGGCTACACCTTC
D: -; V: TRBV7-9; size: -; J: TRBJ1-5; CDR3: CASSLGDQPQHF; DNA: TGTGCCAGCAGCTTGGGAGATCAGCCCCAGCATTTT
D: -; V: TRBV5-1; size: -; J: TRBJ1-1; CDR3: CASSDTGTPVWGTEAFF; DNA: TGCGCCAGCAGCGACACCGGGACACCGGTTTGGGGCACTGAAGCTTTCTTT
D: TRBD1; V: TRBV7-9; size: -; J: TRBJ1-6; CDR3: CASRMTGMNSPLHF; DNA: TGTGCCAGCAGGATGACAGGGATGAATTCACCCCTCCACTTT
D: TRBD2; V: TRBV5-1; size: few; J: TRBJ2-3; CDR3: CASSLGASGGSDTQYF; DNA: TGCGCCAGCAGCTTGGGTGCTAGCGGGGGGTCCGATACGCAGTATTTT
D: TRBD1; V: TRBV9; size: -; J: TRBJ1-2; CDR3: CASSAGQPHGYTF; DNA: TGTGCCAGCAGCGCGGGACAGCCCCATGGCTACACCTTC
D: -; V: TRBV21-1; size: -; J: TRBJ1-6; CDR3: CASSTEGTEYF; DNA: TGTGCCAGCAGCACGGAGGGGACGGAGTACTTT
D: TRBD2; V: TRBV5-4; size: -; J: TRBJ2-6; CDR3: CASSGGLAGAGSGANVLTF; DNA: TGTGCCAGCAGCGGAGGACTAGCGGGGGCCGGCTCTGGGGCCAACGTCCTGACTTTC
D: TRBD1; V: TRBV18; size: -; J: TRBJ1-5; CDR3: CASSPSSTGGYSNQPQHF; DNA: TGTGCCAGCTCACCTAGTTCGACAGGGGGCTATAGCAATCAGCCCCAGCATTTT
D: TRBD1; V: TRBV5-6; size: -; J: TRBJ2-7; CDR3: CASSYKGQRSSYEQYF; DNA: TGTGCCAGCAGCTATAAGGGACAGCGTAGCTCCTACGAGCAGTACTTC